This T cell receptor (beta chain) came from a study of Tregs in tolerant kidney transplant recipients. Looked up from germline, CDR1 is SQVTM and CDR2 is ANQGSEA. The V and J ends lost 5 bases and 10 bases respectively, with 21 bases between them. The CDR3 extends over 14 amino acids. CD4+CD25+CD127- Tregs, CD4+CD25- non-Tregs, CD4 and CD8 cells were sorted. Before regulatory T cell sorting, thawed PBMCs rested overnight at 37°C in around 200 IU/ml IL-2. Repertoires were generated with immunoSEQ multiplex PCR, while TCRdb's copy carries only in-frame clones and drops some. The sample includes around 19,000 clones, roughly four fifths seen only once; the top ten take less than 2.5%.

The receptor was derived from a human donor in good health. Material for sequencing was Tregs from blood. This sequence joins TRBV29-1 and TRBJ2-1; tentatively, D is TRBD2 (5 bases). The CDR3 DNA reads as TGCAGCGTTTTAGAGCGGAGGACGATTATGGAGCAGTTCTTC. Translation gives CSVLERRTIMEQFF.